This TCR beta chain was sequenced in a study of shared clonotypes between healthy human individuals. Findings and limits, study-wide: Researchers sampled only blood; tissue repertoires likely differ.

As to this clone: What it binds is unknown. Other nucleotide sequences from this sample produce the same CDR3.

The study ran the assay at deep level. Methods used by the authors: Filtering differed, since immunoSEQ gave only junction sequences and no quality scores. Sequencing used immunoSEQ multiplex PCR; TCRdb keeps in-frame clones, though not all of them. That table supplies the V and J calls and clone size; D and trimming were determined from the DNA. The sample has 450,000 to 500,000 clones; roughly 80% are singletons. This CDR3 has 16 residues. V was clipped by 1 base and J by 8 bases, with 18 bases between them. Germline assignment: CDR1 LNHNV and CDR2 YYDKDF (reference sequence). Only Caucasian adults living in Nashville, Tennessee served as donors.

This clonotype was sampled from a woman in her thirties or forties in good health. Some clones in this sample may be carry-over from other donors' samples. This rearrangement joins TRBV15 to TRBJ2-1, with D possibly matching TRBD2 (6 bases). Sequences were obtained from PBMCs. The CDR3 DNA follows: TGTGCCACCAGCAGAGTTATTAGCGGCCTTGGGGATGAGCAGTTCTTC. It codes for CATSRVISGLGDEQFF.